Presented here are 17 T cell receptor beta chains from one specimen sequenced in a study of blood T cells in healthy people across ages. A sample-barcoded 5' primer and a J-beta primer mix were used in a second PCR of about 7 to 12 cycles. Each CDR3 protein is one row after TCRdb ran MiXCR on the 5' RACE reads. Seen here are under 2,000,000 distinct CDR3 sequences, 40% to 55% observed once, and the top ten hold around 2.1%. Sequenced material: blood. The receptors stem from a woman between 40 and 50 years old in good health.

As regards this clonotype: This may come from a read error, since a much larger clone is one base off. V is TRBV20-1 and J is TRBJ2-5, with a tentative D call TRBD2 (6 bases). Germline CDR1 and CDR2: DFQATT and SNEGSKA (reference sequence). The V end lost 5 bases, the J end lost 4 bases, and 14 bases lay between the germline ends. This CDR3 contains 13 residues. In DNA, the CDR3 is TGCAGTGCTTCCCAGACTAGTCCAGAGACCCAGTACTTC. This codes for CSASQTSPETQYF.

V gene TRBV7-2 combines with J gene TRBJ2-1, with 7 bases matching TRBD2. The germline V gene encodes CDR1 SGHTA and CDR2 FQGNSA. The CDR3 extends over 15 amino acids. V gave up 3 bases and J gave up 9 bases; unmatched junction bases: 11. CDR3 residues: CASSFGQASGLEQFF. For the CDR3, the DNA is TGTGCCAGCAGCTTTGGGCAGGCTAGCGGTCTTGAGCAGTTCTTC.

J is TRBJ2-6 and V is TRBV27, with TRBD2 as a possible D gene (7 bases). Per germline, CDR1 MNHEY and CDR2 SMNVEV (reference sequence). Between the trimmed V and J ends, which lost 6 bases and 4 bases, there was a span of 16 bases. The CDR3 extends over 16 amino acids. The CDR3 reads CASRPTGRGGANVLTF. Here the CDR3 DNA reads TGTGCCAGCAGGCCCACAGGGAGGGGGGGGGCCAACGTCCTGACTTTC.

This chain connects TRBV11-2 to TRBJ1-1; D is unresolved. The germline CDR1 and CDR2 sequences are SGHAT and FQNNGV. The germline V and J ends were trimmed by 4 bases and 3 bases, with 6 bases remaining between them. This CDR3 has 12 amino acids. CDR3 bases: TGTGCCAGCAGCTCATGGGACACTGAAGCTTTCTTT. This translates into CASSSWDTEAFF.

This clonotype has only a few counts. V usage is TRBV20-1 and J usage is TRBJ1-2; D ambiguous. This CDR3 is 15 amino acids long. The ends were cut back, 0 bases at V and 0 bases at J, with 11 bases in the middle. The germline CDR1 and CDR2 sequences are DFQATT and SNEGSKA (reference sequence). The CDR3 DNA follows: TGCAGTGCTAGAGATCGGCCAGTAGCTAACTATGGCTACACCTTC. Translating gives CSARDRPVANYGYTF.

The rearrangement uses TRBV6-6 and TRBJ2-5; possibly TRBD2 for D (5 bases). Trimming removed 4 bases from V and 3 bases from J, with 18 bases in between. This CDR3 comprises 16 residues. Germline-derived CDR1 and CDR2 are MNHNY and SVGAGI (reference sequence). The CDR3 coding sequence is TGTGCCAGCAGTTTCAACTCCGGGAAAATAAAAGAGACCCAGTACTTC. Translating it yields CASSFNSGKIKETQYF.

This clonotype appeared a few times. The V gene is TRBV7-9, the J gene TRBJ2-1, with D hard to call. Germline V CDR1 and CDR2: SEHNR, FQNEAQ (reference sequence). The CDR3 runs to 14 residues. V was shortened by 4 bases and J by 1 base, with 8 bases between the two germline ends. CDR3 DNA sequence: TGTGCCAGCAGCTCCAGGCTTTCCTACAATGAGCAGTTCTTC. Translated, it gives CASSSRLSYNEQFF.

This chain uses TRBV7-9 with TRBJ2-5, with 7 bases fitting TRBD2. CDR1 SEHNR and CDR2 FQNEAQ come from the germline V gene (reference sequence). The CDR3 consists of 11 residues. The V gene end was trimmed by 7 bases and the J gene end by 11 bases; junction bases not matched to a gene: 7. CDR3 in DNA: TGTGCCAGCACCTGGGGGGGTGAGCAGTACTTC. It yields the protein CASTWGGEQYF.

The chain couples TRBV10-3 to TRBJ1-2, with 8 bases aligning to TRBD1. Germline CDR1 reads ENHRY; CDR2 reads SYGVKD. The CDR3 sequence is 13 residues long. The V segment lost 3 bases and the J segment 6 bases; nucleotides outside the gene matches: 3. The DNA of the CDR3 is TGTGCCATCAGTGAAACAGGGGGAGATGGCTACACCTTC. This gives the protein CAISETGGDGYTF.

This clonotype was found once. The junction departs from the called germline gene at one end, perhaps through a read error. The chain links TRBV4-3 to TRBJ2-1; D is unclear. This CDR3 is built from 14 residues. Germline lookup yields CDR1 LGHNA and CDR2 YSLEER. The CDR3 sequence is CASRVAESYNEQFF. The CDR3 DNA sequence: TGCGCCAGCCGGGTGGCGGAGTCCTACAATGAACAGTTCTTC.

The chain combines TRBV12-3 or TRBV12-4 with TRBJ2-5, with 7 bases aligning to TRBD1. The J call may be wrong; the DNA end is better matched by TRBJ2-7. This CDR3 is built from 15 residues. In nucleotides, the CDR3 is TGTGCCAGCAGTTTTGAAGGGGGCGGTAGGAACGAGCAGTACTTC. Its protein product is CASSFEGGGRNEQYF.

On this clonotype itself: Just one base apart from a much larger clone, this may be a read error. V is TRBV24-1 and J is TRBJ2-1; D remains ambiguous. Per the germline V gene, CDR1 is KGHDR and CDR2 is SFDVKD. The CDR3 is 16 residues long. Trimming removed 5 bases at V and 8 bases at J, with 21 bases between. The CDR3 DNA follows: TGTGCCACCAGTGGTGAGGCCCAGGCAGACGGTGATGAGCAGTTCTTC. It specifies CATSGEAQADGDEQFF.

The rearrangement links TRBV20-1 to TRBJ2-5, with a possible D match to TRBD2 (5 bases). Per germline, CDR1 DFQATT and CDR2 SNEGSKA (reference sequence). V lost 4 bases and J lost 5, with 11 bases in between. The CDR3 sequence is 12 residues long. The CDR3 DNA reads TGCAGTGCTATTGAGGGCTTGGAGACCCAGTACTTC. It codes for CSAIEGLETQYF.

This clonotype was picked up one time. This chain connects TRBV20-1 to TRBJ2-4; 7 bases fit TRBD2. The ends lost 0 bases at V and 0 bases at J; junction bases unmatched: 5. Germline V gene lookup returns CDR1 DFQATT and CDR2 SNEGSKA (reference sequence). This CDR3 has 16 residues. The CDR3 protein is CSARDPGGLAKNIQYF. CDR3 coding DNA: TGCAGTGCTAGAGATCCGGGGGGACTAGCCAAAAACATTCAGTACTTC.

This clonotype has just a few counts. The gene calls are TRBV7-2 and TRBJ1-2; D is undetermined. Germline V gene lookup returns CDR1 SGHTA and CDR2 FQGNSA. V was cut by 0 bases and J by 3 bases, with 11 bases left in between. This CDR3 has 15 amino acids. The CDR3: CASSLADIHHYGYTF. CDR3 coding DNA: TGTGCCAGCAGCTTAGCCGACATACACCACTATGGCTACACCTTC.

The rearrangement joins TRBV15 to TRBJ2-1; 7 bases line up with TRBD1. The length of the CDR3 is 13 residues. Germline CDR1 is LNHNV and CDR2 is YYDKDF (reference sequence). V dropped 3 bases and J dropped 8; count of bases not matched to a gene: 4. The DNA for the CDR3 is TGTGCCACCAGCAGTTACAGGGGAGATGAGCAGTTCTTC. Its protein is CATSSYRGDEQFF.

This clonotype was detected once. At one end the junction does not follow the germline gene, possibly because of a read error. The J gene is TRBJ2-7, the V gene TRBV7-7; TRBD1 agrees at 8 bases. The CDR3 runs 13 residues. CDR1 SSHAT and CDR2 FNYEAQ come from the germline V gene (reference sequence). The CDR3 DNA is TGTGCTAGCAGCGTGGACAGGGACGGCGAGCAGTACTTC. Protein: CASSVDRDGEQYF.